The clone carrying this TCR beta chain was seen once. This record belongs to a study of blood T cell dynamics during melanoma immunotherapy. Time point given: pre-treatment baseline. At 12 weeks after first infusion, RECIST 1.1 defined response for most patients. Some clones are missing from TCRdb's copy, which holds only in-frame ones; the method was immunoSEQ multiplex PCR. Of about 13,000 clones listed, roughly 94% are singletons. The CDR3 is made up of 11 amino acids. CDR1 SGHDN and CDR2 FVKESK come from the germline V gene. The germline V and J ends were trimmed by 6 bases and 8 bases, with 8 bases remaining between them.

The material was effector memory CD8+ T cells from blood, obtained from a patient treated with checkpoint blockade. This chain joins TRBV14 and TRBJ2-1; D remains unclear. The clonotype was recovered from a human donor with melanoma. CDR3 nucleotides: TGTGCCAGCAGTCCGGGTGATGAGCAGTTCTTC. Its translation is CASSPGDEQFF. The full variable domain, rest sourced from reference TRBV14 and TRBJ2-1, is EAGVTQFPSHSVIEKGQTVTLRCDPISGHDNLYWYRRVMGKEIKFLLHFVKESKQDESGMPNNRFLAERTGGTYSTLKVQPAELEDSGVYFCASSPGDEQFFGPGTRLTVL.